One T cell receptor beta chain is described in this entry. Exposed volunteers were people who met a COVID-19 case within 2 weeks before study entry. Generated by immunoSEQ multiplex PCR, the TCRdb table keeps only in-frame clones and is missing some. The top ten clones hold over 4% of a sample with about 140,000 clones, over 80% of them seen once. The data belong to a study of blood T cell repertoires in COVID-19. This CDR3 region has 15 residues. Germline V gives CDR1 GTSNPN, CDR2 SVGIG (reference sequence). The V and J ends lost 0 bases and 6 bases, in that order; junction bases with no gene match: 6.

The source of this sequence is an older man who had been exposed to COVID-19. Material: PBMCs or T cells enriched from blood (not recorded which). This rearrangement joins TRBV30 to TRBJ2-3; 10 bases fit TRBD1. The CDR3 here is CAWSVGTGASDTQYF. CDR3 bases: TGTGCCTGGAGTGTAGGGACAGGGGCATCGGATACGCAGTATTTT.